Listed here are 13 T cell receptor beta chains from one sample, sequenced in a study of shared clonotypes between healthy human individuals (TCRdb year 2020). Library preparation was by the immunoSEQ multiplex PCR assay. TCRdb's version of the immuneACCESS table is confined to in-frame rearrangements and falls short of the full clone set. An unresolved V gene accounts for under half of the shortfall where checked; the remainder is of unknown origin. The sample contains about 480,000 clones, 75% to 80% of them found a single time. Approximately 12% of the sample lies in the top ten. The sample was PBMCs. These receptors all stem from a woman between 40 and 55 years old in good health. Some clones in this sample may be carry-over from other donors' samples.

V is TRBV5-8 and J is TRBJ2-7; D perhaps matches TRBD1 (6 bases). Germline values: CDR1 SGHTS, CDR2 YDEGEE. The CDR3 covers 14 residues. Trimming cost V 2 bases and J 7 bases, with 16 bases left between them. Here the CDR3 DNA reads TGTGCCAGCAGCTTCAGACTCCTCAGGGGAGAGCAGTACTTC. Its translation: CASSFRLLRGEQYF.

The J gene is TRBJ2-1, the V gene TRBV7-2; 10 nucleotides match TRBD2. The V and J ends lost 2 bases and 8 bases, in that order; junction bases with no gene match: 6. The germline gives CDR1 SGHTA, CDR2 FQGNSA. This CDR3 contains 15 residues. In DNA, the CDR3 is TGTGCCAGCAGCTTACGTCCTAGCGGGAGTTATGAGCAGTTCTTC. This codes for CASSLRPSGSYEQFF.

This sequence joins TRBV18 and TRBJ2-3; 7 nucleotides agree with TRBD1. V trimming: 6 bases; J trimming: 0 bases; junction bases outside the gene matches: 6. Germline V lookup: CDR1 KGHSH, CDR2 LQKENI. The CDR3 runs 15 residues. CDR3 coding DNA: TGTGCCAGCTCTCGCCGGGACAGTAGCACAGATACGCAGTATTTT. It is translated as CASSRRDSSTDTQYF.

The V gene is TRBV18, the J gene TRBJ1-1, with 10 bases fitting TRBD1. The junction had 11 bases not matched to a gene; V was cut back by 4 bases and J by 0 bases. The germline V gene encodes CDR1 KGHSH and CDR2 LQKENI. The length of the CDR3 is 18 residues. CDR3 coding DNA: TGTGCCAGCTCACTTCCGGTCGGGACAGGGGCCATGAACACTGAAGCTTTCTTT. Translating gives CASSLPVGTGAMNTEAFF.

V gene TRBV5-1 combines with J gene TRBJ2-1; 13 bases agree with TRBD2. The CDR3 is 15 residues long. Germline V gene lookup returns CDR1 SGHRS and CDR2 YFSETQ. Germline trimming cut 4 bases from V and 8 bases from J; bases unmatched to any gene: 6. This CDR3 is CASSGGLAGDDEQFF. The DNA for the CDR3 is TGCGCCAGCAGCGGAGGACTAGCGGGAGACGATGAGCAGTTCTTC.

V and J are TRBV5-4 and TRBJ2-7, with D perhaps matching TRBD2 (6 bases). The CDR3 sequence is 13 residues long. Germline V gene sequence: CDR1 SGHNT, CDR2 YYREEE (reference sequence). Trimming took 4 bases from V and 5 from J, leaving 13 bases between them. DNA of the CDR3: TGTGCCAGCAGCGGGGCAGGGAGGCACGAGCAGTACTTC. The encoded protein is CASSGAGRHEQYF. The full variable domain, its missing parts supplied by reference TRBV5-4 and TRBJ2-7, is ETGVTQSPTHLIKTRGQQVTLRCSSQSGHNTVSWYQQALGQGPQFIFQYYREEENGRGNFPPRFSGLQFPNYSSELNVNALELDDSALYLCASSGAGRHEQYFGPGTRLTVT.

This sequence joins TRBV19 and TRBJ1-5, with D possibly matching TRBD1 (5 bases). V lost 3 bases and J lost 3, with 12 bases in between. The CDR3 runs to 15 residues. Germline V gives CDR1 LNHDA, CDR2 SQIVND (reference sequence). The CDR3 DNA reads TGTGCCAGTAGTATCATGATGGGGCCCAATCAGCCCCAGCATTTT. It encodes CASSIMMGPNQPQHF.

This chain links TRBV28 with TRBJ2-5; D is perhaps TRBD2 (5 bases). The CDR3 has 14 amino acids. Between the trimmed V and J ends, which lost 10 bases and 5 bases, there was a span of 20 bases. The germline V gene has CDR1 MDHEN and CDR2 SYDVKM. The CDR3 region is CATAGQPTGETQYF. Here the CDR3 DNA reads TGTGCCACCGCCGGGCAGCCCACGGGGGAGACCCAGTACTTC. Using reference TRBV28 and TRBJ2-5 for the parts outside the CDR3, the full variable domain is DVKVTQSSRYLVKRTGEKVFLECVQDMDHENMFWYRQDPGLGLRLIYFSYDVKMKEKGDIPEGYSVSREKKERFSLILESASTNQTSMYLCATAGQPTGETQYFGPGTRLLVL.

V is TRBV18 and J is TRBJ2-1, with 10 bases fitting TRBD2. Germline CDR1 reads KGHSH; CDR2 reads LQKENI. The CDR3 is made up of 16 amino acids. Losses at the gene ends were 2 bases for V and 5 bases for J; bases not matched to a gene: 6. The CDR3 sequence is CASSPELAGVNNEQFF. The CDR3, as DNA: TGTGCCAGCTCACCAGAGCTAGCGGGAGTCAACAATGAGCAGTTCTTC.

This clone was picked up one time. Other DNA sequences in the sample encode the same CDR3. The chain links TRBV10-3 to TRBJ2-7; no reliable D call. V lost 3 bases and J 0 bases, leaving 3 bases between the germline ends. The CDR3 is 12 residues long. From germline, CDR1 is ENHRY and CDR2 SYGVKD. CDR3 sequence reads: CAISESSYEQYF. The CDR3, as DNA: TGTGCCATCAGTGAAAGCTCCTACGAGCAGTACTTC.

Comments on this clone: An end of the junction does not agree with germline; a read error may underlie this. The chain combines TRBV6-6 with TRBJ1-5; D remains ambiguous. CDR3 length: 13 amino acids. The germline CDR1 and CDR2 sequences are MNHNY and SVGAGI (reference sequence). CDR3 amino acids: CASSYSRVWPQHF. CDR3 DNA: TGTGCCAGCAGTTACTCTCGGGTTTGGCCCCAGCATTTC.

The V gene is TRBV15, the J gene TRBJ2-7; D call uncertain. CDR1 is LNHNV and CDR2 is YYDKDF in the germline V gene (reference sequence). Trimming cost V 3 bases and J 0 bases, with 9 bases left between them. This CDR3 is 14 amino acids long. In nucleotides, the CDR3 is TGTGCCACCAGCAGTACGCGAACCTCCTACGAGCAGTACTTC. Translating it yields CATSSTRTSYEQYF. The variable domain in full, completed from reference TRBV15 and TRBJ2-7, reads DAMVIQNPRYQVTQFGKPVTLSCSQTLNHNVMYWYQQKSSQAPKLLFHYYDKDFNNEADTPDNFQSRRPNTSFCFLDIRSPGLGDTAMYLCATSSTRTSYEQYFGPGTRLTVT.

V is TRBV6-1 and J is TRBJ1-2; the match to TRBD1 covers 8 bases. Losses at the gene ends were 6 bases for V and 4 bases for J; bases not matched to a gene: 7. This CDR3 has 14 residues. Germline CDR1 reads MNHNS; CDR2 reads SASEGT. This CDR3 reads CASSAGGDGYGYTF. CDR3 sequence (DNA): TGTGCCAGCAGCGCAGGGGGCGATGGCTATGGCTACACCTTC.